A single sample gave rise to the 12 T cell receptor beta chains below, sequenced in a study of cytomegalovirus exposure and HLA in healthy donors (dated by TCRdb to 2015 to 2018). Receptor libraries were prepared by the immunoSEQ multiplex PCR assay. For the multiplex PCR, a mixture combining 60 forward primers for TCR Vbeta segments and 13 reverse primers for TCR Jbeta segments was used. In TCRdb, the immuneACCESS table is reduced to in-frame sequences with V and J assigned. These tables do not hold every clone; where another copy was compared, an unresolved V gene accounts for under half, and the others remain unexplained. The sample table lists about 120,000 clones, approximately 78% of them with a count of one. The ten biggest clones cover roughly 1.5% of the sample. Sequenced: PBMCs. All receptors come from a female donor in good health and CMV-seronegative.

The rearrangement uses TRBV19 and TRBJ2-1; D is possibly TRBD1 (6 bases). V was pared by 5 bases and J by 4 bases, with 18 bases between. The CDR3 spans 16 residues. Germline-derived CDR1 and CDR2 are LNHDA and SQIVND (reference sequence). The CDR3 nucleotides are TGTGCCAGTAGTCTGTCCAGGGGAGCTCAGTACAATGAGCAGTTCTTC. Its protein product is CASSLSRGAQYNEQFF.

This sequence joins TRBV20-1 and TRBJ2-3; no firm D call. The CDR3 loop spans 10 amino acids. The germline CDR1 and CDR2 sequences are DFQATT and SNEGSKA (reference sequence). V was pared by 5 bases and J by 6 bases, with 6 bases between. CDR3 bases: TGCAGTGCTTTCTCCGATACGCAGTATTTT. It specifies CSAFSDTQYF.

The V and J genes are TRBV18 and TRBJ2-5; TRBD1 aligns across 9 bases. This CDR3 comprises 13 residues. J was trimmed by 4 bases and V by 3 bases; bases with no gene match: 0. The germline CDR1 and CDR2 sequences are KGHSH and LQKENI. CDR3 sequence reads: CASSPGQGETQYF. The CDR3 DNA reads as TGTGCCAGCTCACCGGGACAGGGAGAGACCCAGTACTTC. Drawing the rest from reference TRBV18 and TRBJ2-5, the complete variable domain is NAGVMQNPRHLVRRRGQEARLRCSPMKGHSHVYWYRQLPEEGLKFMVYLQKENIIDESGMPKERFSAEFPKEGPSILRIQQVVRGDSAAYFCASSPGQGETQYFGPGTRLLVL.

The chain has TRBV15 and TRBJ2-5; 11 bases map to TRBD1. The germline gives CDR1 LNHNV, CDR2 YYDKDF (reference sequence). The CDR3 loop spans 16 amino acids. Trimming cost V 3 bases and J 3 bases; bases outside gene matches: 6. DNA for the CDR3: TGTGCCACCAGCAGTGGGGGACAGGGGGTAAAAGAGACCCAGTACTTC. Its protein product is CATSSGGQGVKETQYF.

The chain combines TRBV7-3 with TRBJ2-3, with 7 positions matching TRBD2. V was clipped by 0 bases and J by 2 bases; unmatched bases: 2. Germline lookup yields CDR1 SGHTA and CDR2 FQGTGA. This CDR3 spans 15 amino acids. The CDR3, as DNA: TGTGCCAGCAGCTTAACGGGACTATACACAGATACGCAGTATTTT. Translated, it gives CASSLTGLYTDTQYF.

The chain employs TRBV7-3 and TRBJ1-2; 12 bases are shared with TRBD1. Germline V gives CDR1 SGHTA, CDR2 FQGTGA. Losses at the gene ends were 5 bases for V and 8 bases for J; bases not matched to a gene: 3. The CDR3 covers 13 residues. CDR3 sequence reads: CASSRGTGGGYTF. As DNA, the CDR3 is TGTGCCAGCAGCCGGGGGACAGGGGGCGGCTACACCTTC.

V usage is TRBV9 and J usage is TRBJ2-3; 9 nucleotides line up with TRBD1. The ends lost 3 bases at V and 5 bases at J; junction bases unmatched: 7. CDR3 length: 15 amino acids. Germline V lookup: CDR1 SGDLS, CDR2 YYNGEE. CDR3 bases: TGTGCCAGCAGCGATGGGGACAGGGTCTTAGATACGCAGTATTTT. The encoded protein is CASSDGDRVLDTQYF.

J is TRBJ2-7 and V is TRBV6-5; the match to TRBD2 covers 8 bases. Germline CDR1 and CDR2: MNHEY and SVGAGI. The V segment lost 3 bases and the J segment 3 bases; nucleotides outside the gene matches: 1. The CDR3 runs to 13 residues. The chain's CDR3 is CASSYGTSYEQYF. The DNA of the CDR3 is TGTGCCAGCAGTTATGGGACTAGCTACGAGCAGTACTTC.

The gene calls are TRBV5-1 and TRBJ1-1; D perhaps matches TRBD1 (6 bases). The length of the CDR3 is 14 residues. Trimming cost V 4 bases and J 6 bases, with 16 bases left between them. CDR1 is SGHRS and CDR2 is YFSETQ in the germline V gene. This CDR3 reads CASSPGGARPEAFF. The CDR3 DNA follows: TGCGCCAGCAGCCCCGGGGGGGCGCGGCCTGAAGCTTTCTTT. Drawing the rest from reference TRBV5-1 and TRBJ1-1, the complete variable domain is KAGVTQTPRYLIKTRGQQVTLSCSPISGHRSVSWYQQTPGQGLQFLFEYFSETQRNKGNFPGRFSGRQFSNSRSEMNVSTLELGDSALYLCASSPGGARPEAFFGQGTRLTVV.

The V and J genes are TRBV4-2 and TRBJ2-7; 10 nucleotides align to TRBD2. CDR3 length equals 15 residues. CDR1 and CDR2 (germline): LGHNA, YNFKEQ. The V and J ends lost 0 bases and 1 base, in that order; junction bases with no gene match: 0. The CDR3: CASSQDSGRSYEQYF. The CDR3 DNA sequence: TGTGCCAGCAGCCAAGATAGCGGGAGGTCCTACGAGCAGTACTTC.

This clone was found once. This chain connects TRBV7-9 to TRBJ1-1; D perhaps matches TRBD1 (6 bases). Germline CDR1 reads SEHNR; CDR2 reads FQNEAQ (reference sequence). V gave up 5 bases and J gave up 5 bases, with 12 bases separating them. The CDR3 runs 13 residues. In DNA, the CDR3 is TGTGCCAGCAGCAGAGGGGGAAGGACTGAAGCTTTCTTT. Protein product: CASSRGGRTEAFF.

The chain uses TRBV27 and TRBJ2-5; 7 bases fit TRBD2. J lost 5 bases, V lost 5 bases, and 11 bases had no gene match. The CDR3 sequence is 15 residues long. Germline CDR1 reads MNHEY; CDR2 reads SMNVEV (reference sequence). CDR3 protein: CASSQLSAGTETQYF. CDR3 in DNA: TGTGCCAGCAGTCAACTCTCAGCGGGAACGGAGACCCAGTACTTC.